This T cell receptor beta chain was observed in a study of blood T cell repertoires in COVID-19. Study overall: The United States, Italy and Spain provided the acute and convalescent COVID-19 samples. Sources were T cells, B-cell-depleted T cells, or PBMCs; the material itself was cDNA or gDNA.

There are 14 residues in the CDR3. Authors' processing steps: How many nucleated cells were present was estimated from reference gene primer amplification. TCRdb's table, derived via immunoSEQ multiplex PCR, lists solely in-frame clones and lacks some. The V and J calls and clone size come from that table; D and trimming were worked out from the DNA. This sample has fewer than 350,000 clones, with over 75% found just once. The sample was peripheral blood. The rearrangement links TRBV21-1 to TRBJ2-1; the table's D call, TRBD1, has no DNA check behind it. TRBV21-1 is termed a pseudogene. The receptor was isolated from a woman aged 50 to 65 who had recovered from COVID-19. The CDR3 DNA is TGTGCCAGCAGTCTGAATGACAGTTACAATGAGCAGTTCTTC. Its protein product is CASSLNDSYNEQFF.